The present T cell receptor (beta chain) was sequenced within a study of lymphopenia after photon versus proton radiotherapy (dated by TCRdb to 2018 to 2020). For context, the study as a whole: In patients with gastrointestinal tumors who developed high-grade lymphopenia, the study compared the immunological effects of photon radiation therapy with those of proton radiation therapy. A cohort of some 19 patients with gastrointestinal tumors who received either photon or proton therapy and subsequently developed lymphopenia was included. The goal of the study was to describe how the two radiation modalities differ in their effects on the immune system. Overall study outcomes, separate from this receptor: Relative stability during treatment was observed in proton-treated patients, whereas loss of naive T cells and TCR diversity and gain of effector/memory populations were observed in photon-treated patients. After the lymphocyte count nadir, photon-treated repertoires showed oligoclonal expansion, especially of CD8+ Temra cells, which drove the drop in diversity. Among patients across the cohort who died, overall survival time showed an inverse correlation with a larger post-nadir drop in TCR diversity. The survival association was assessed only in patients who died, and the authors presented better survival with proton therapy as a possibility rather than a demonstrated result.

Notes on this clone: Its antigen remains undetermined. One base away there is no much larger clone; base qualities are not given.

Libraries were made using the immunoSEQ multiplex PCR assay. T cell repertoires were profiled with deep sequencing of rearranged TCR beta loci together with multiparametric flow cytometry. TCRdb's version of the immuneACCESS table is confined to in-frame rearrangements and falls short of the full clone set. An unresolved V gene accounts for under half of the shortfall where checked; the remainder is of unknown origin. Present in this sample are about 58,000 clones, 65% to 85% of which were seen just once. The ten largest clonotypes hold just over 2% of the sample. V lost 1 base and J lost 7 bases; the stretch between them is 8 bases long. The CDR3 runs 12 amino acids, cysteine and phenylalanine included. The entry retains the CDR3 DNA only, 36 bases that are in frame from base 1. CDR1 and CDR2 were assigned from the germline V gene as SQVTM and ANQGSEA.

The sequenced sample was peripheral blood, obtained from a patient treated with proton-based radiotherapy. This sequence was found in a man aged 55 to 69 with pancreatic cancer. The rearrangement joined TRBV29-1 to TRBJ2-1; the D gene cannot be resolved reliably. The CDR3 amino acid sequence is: CSVEVRRNEQFF. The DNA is TGCAGCGTTGAAGTGCGAAGAAATGAGCAGTTCTTC.